Shown below are 25 T cell receptor beta chains from a single sample sequenced in a study of cytomegalovirus exposure and HLA in healthy donors. Assay: immunoSEQ multiplex PCR; the TCRdb copy retains only in-frame clones and omits some. The sample lists 190,000 or so clones, around 82% occurring once. The specimen sequenced was PBMCs. The receptors derive from a woman under 30 in good health and CMV-seropositive.

The V and J genes are TRBV4-1 and TRBJ1-3; TRBD1 aligns across 7 bases. After removal of 2 bases from V and 4 bases from J, the junction contained 2 bases not matched to a gene. The CDR3 length is 14 residues. Germline V gene lookup returns CDR1 MGHRA and CDR2 YSYEKL. CDR3 bases: TGCGCCAGCAGCCAAAGGGACAGCGGAAACACCATATATTTT. Translation: CASSQRDSGNTIYF.

The chain has TRBV11-3 and TRBJ1-1; no reliable D call. The CDR3 is 14 residues long. The V end was cut by 0 bases, the J end by 3 bases, with 8 bases between. Germline values: CDR1 SGHNT, CDR2 YENEEA. In nucleotides, the CDR3 is TGTGCCAGCAGCTTAGACCCCGGGGACACTGAAGCTTTCTTT. This encodes CASSLDPGDTEAFF.

V gene TRBV27 combines with J gene TRBJ2-3; 7 positions match TRBD2. From germline, CDR1 is MNHEY and CDR2 SMNVEV (reference sequence). Unmatched junction bases numbered 3, after V lost 5 bases and J lost 1 base. The CDR3 sequence is 14 residues long. CDR3 loop: CASSPSGGTDTQYF. The DNA for the CDR3 is TGTGCCAGCAGTCCAAGCGGGGGCACAGATACGCAGTATTTT.

In its sample, this clone was seen a few times. The J gene is TRBJ1-5, the V gene TRBV6-6; 7 nucleotides align to TRBD1. The J segment lost 5 bases and the V segment lost 2 bases, leaving 9 bases of the junction unmatched. Germline V lookup: CDR1 MNHNY, CDR2 SVGAGI (reference sequence). The CDR3 consists of 16 residues. CDR3 nucleotides: TGTGCCAGCAGTTACGGACAGGCGGATAACTATCAGCCCCAGCATTTT. Its translation is CASSYGQADNYQPQHF.

There are a few counts of this clone. The CDR3 sequence is CASSRTGPEAFF. The CDR3 DNA is TGTGCCAGCTCACGGACAGGGCCTGAAGCTTTCTTT. The chain carries TRBV18 and TRBJ1-1, with 8 bases lining up with TRBD1. From germline, CDR1 is KGHSH and CDR2 LQKENI. The J segment lost 6 bases and the V segment lost 4 bases, leaving 1 base of the junction unmatched. The CDR3 is made up of 12 amino acids.

The V call is TRBV6-6, the J call TRBJ2-1; 9 bases map to TRBD2. Germline V gives CDR1 MNHNY, CDR2 SVGAGI (reference sequence). Trimming removed 6 bases from V and 7 bases from J; junction bases left unmatched: 4. The CDR3 length is 13 residues. Written as DNA, the CDR3 is TGTGCCAGCAGCCAAGCGGGGGGAAATGAGCAGTTCTTC. This sequence encodes CASSQAGGNEQFF.

The gene calls are TRBV5-1 and TRBJ1-2, with D maybe TRBD1 (5 bases). Germline V gene data show CDR1 as SGHRS and CDR2 as YFSETQ. This CDR3 has 14 amino acids. The ends were cut back, 0 bases at V and 5 bases at J, with 11 bases in the middle. CDR3 amino acids: CASSLGRGEYGYTF. The DNA for the CDR3 is TGCGCCAGCAGCTTGGGACGGGGGGAATATGGCTACACCTTC. The whole variable domain, filled in from reference TRBV5-1 and TRBJ1-2, reads KAGVTQTPRYLIKTRGQQVTLSCSPISGHRSVSWYQQTPGQGLQFLFEYFSETQRNKGNFPGRFSGRQFSNSRSEMNVSTLELGDSALYLCASSLGRGEYGYTFGSGTRLTVV.

V is TRBV4-1 and J is TRBJ1-5, with a weak D call TRBD1 (5 bases). V dropped 6 bases and J dropped 4 bases, with 13 bases sitting between them. There are 14 residues in the CDR3. Germline V gene data show CDR1 as MGHRA and CDR2 as YSYEKL. The DNA for the CDR3 is TGCGCCAGCAGAAAGGCAGGGTCGAATCAGCCCCAGCATTTT. It codes for CASRKAGSNQPQHF.

The chain uses TRBV7-9 and TRBJ1-1; the D is unclear. Germline lookup yields CDR1 SEHNR and CDR2 FQNEAQ (reference sequence). The CDR3 is 13 amino acids. V was shortened by 3 bases and J by 6 bases, with 11 bases between the two germline ends. The CDR3 bases are TGTGCCAGCAGCTTTGAGTTGTTTTCTGAAGCTTTCTTT. Translation: CASSFELFSEAFF.

The chain recombines TRBV5-1 with TRBJ1-6; 9 bases line up with TRBD1. This CDR3 is built from 15 residues. Germline V gives CDR1 SGHRS, CDR2 YFSETQ. V trimming: 3 bases; J trimming: 7 bases; junction bases outside the gene matches: 5. CDR3 DNA sequence: TGCGCCAGCAGCTCCGACGGACAGGGGAATTCACCCCTCCACTTT. This translates into CASSSDGQGNSPLHF. Based on the CDR3 plus reference TRBV5-1 and TRBJ1-6, the full variable domain is KAGVTQTPRYLIKTRGQQVTLSCSPISGHRSVSWYQQTPGQGLQFLFEYFSETQRNKGNFPGRFSGRQFSNSRSEMNVSTLELGDSALYLCASSSDGQGNSPLHFGNGTRLTVT.

The chain recombines TRBV18 with TRBJ1-1, with TRBD1 as a possible D gene (5 bases). Germline V gene data show CDR1 as KGHSH and CDR2 as LQKENI. The CDR3 runs to 12 residues. The V end lost 2 bases, the J end lost 6 bases, and 7 bases lay between the germline ends. The CDR3 coding sequence is TGTGCCAGCTCACCAGTCAGGGCTGAAGCTTTCTTT. Encoded protein: CASSPVRAEAFF. The variable domain in full, completed from reference TRBV18 and TRBJ1-1, reads NAGVMQNPRHLVRRRGQEARLRCSPMKGHSHVYWYRQLPEEGLKFMVYLQKENIIDESGMPKERFSAEFPKEGPSILRIQQVVRGDSAAYFCASSPVRAEAFFGQGTRLTVV.

This clone was recorded once. J is TRBJ2-7 and V is TRBV6-5; 8 nucleotides agree with TRBD2. Germline CDR1 is MNHEY and CDR2 is SVGAGI. With 5 bases clipped from V and 11 bases from J, the junction kept 5 bases outside the gene matches. This CDR3 region has 11 residues. The CDR3 DNA reads as TGTGCCAGCAGTGCCGGGACTAGAGAGTACTTC. The encoded protein is CASSAGTREYF.

This clone appeared once. The rearrangement uses TRBV5-8 and TRBJ2-1; 8 nucleotides match TRBD1. The V gene's germline CDR1 is SGHTS and CDR2 YDEGEE. The V and J ends lost 4 bases and 14 bases, in that order; junction bases with no gene match: 14. The CDR3 is made up of 14 amino acids. CDR3 bases: TGTGCCAGCAGCCGCAGGGGGCAAAGCTACGTGGAGTTCTTC. This encodes CASSRRGQSYVEFF.

This clone was counted a few times. V and J are TRBV5-5 and TRBJ1-2; 7 bases are shared with TRBD1. The ends lost 0 bases at V and 1 base at J; junction bases unmatched: 0. CDR1 and CDR2 from the germline V gene are SGHKS and YYEKEE (reference sequence). The CDR3 is 14 residues long. DNA for the CDR3: TGTGCCAGCAGCTTGGACAGGGGTAACTATGGCTACACCTTC. Its translation is CASSLDRGNYGYTF.

The genes are TRBV7-3 and TRBJ1-1, with 9 bases matching TRBD1. Germline loops: CDR1 SGHTA, CDR2 FQGTGA. The CDR3 contains 12 residues. V shed 5 bases and J 9 bases; nucleotides not matched to a gene: 4. Here the CDR3 reads CASSPGTGKAFF. The CDR3 nucleotides read TGTGCCAGCAGCCCTGGGACAGGGAAAGCTTTCTTT.

The chain combines TRBV5-6 with TRBJ2-3; TRBD2 matches at 12 bases. This CDR3 spans 17 amino acids. In germline, CDR1 is SGHDT, CDR2 YYEEEE. The junction had 11 bases not matched to a gene; V was cut back by 0 bases and J by 9 bases. As DNA, the CDR3 is TGTGCCAGCAGCTTGGGGCGGACTAGCGGGAATGAAAAAACGCAGTATTTT. It codes for CASSLGRTSGNEKTQYF.

J is TRBJ1-2 and V is TRBV7-6; no clear D. Per the germline V gene, CDR1 is SGHVS and CDR2 is FNYEAQ. CDR3 length equals 12 residues. Between the trimmed V and J ends, which lost 5 bases and 8 bases, there was a span of 12 bases. The CDR3 reads CASSASDGGYTF. The CDR3 DNA is TGTGCCAGCAGCGCTTCCGACGGGGGCTACACCTTC.

The chain combines TRBV5-4 with TRBJ2-1, with TRBD2 matching over 11 bases. Germline V gene sequence: CDR1 SGHNT, CDR2 YYREEE (reference sequence). The CDR3 runs 15 residues. V trimming: 3 bases; J trimming: 6 bases; junction bases outside the gene matches: 5. CDR3 in amino acids: CASSSSGGRSNEQFF. The CDR3 bases are TGTGCCAGCAGCTCTAGCGGGGGGCGATCCAATGAGCAGTTCTTC.

The chain joins TRBV6-1 to TRBJ1-1; 10 bases are a match to TRBD1. The CDR3 length is 14 residues. In germline, CDR1 is MNHNS, CDR2 SASEGT. The V and J ends lost 3 bases and 12 bases, in that order; junction bases with no gene match: 10. CDR3: CASSDGGTGEETFF. The CDR3, as DNA: TGTGCCAGCAGTGATGGGGGGACAGGGGAGGAAACTTTCTTT.

The chain links TRBV7-8 to TRBJ2-7; 10 nucleotides line up with TRBD1. The CDR3 is 14 amino acids. Trimming removed 8 bases from V and 5 bases from J; junction bases left unmatched: 9. The germline V gene has CDR1 SGHVS and CDR2 FQNEAQ. The CDR3 DNA follows: TGTGCCAGCCGCGACAGGGGGCGTTTGGACGAGCAGTACTTC. This codes for CASRDRGRLDEQYF.

The rearrangement joins TRBV11-2 to TRBJ2-5, with TRBD2 identical over 9 bases. The V gene's germline CDR1 is SGHAT and CDR2 FQNNGV. The V segment lost 1 base and the J segment 1 base; nucleotides outside the gene matches: 13. There are 19 residues in the CDR3. The CDR3 coding sequence is TGTGCCAGCAGCTTAGGATGGGCTAGCGGGGCTTTTTCCCAAGAGACCCAGTACTTC. Translated, it gives CASSLGWASGAFSQETQYF.

The rearrangement uses TRBV4-1 and TRBJ1-2; no reliable D call. Deletions cut 0 bases from V and 4 bases from J, with 21 bases between. Germline V lookup: CDR1 MGHRA, CDR2 YSYEKL. This CDR3 has 18 amino acids. The CDR3 nucleotides are TGCGCCAGCAGCCAAGATCGGGAGGGCAGGACCGGAGGCTATGGCTACACCTTC. Amino acid sequence: CASSQDREGRTGGYGYTF.

The gene calls are TRBV4-1 and TRBJ2-3; TRBD2 aligns across 7 bases. Looked up from germline, CDR1 is MGHRA and CDR2 is YSYEKL. V was pared by 1 base and J by 0 bases, with 7 bases of the junction left unmatched. The CDR3 totals 17 residues. Written as DNA, the CDR3 is TGCGCCAGCAGCCAAGTCCTAGCGGCCCTTAGCACAGATACGCAGTATTTT. Its translation is CASSQVLAALSTDTQYF.

J is TRBJ1-6 and V is TRBV11-2; D is ambiguous. Germline V lookup: CDR1 SGHAT, CDR2 FQNNGV. V dropped 2 bases and J dropped 7 bases, with 6 bases sitting between them. The CDR3 totals 13 residues. CDR3 loop: CASSLKLNSPLHF. For the CDR3, the DNA is TGTGCCAGCAGCTTAAAGCTGAATTCACCCCTCCACTTT.

V is TRBV2 and J is TRBJ1-4; D perhaps matches TRBD1 (6 bases). This CDR3 has 15 residues. The germline CDR1 and CDR2 sequences are SNHLY and FYNNEI. V was pared by 7 bases and J by 10 bases, with 22 bases between. The chain's CDR3 is CASKPGGAGGGKLFF. The CDR3 DNA reads as TGTGCCAGCAAACCCGGGGGGGCTGGAGGAGGAAAACTGTTTTTT.